The 9 T cell receptor beta chains in this list originate from one sample, sequenced in a study of vaccination effects on CD4 cells after COVID-19. TCRdb's copy holds only in-frame clones and misses some; the assay was immunoSEQ multiplex PCR. In the table there are about 38,000 clones, roughly 82% of which are singletons. Which antigens these TCRs recognize remains unknown. Following a roughly 9-day culture, CD4+ T cells were purified. Sequencing used CD4+ T cells from PBMCs cultured without peptide, obtained before COVID-19 vaccination. These receptors originate from a human donor who received a COVID-19 vaccine.

This clone has a handful of counts. The chain joins TRBV7-8 to TRBJ1-2; a possible D gene is TRBD1 (6 bases). CDR1 and CDR2 from the germline V gene are SGHVS and FQNEAQ. The CDR3 has 14 amino acids. V was clipped by 8 bases and J by 0 bases, with 13 bases between them. CDR3 nucleotide sequence: TGTGCCAGCGGTAGGGGGTTTACTAACTATGGCTACACCTTC. Its translation: CASGRGFTNYGYTF.

The chain joins TRBV19 to TRBJ2-1; D perhaps matches TRBD1 (6 bases). V shed 5 bases and J shed 2 bases, with 13 bases lying between them. The CDR3 spans 15 residues. Looked up from germline, CDR1 is LNHDA and CDR2 is SQIVND (reference sequence). The CDR3 is CASSSDRIPYNEQFF. The CDR3 region has the DNA TGTGCCAGTAGTTCCGACAGGATTCCCTACAATGAGCAGTTCTTC.

The J gene is TRBJ2-6, the V gene TRBV27, with 9 positions matching TRBD2. Unmatched junction bases numbered 7, after V lost 7 bases and J lost 0 bases. CDR1 is MNHEY, CDR2 SMNVEV, per germline (reference sequence). The CDR3 totals 17 residues. The CDR3 DNA reads TGTGCCAGCACAATAGCGGGGGTTAACTCTGGGGCCAACGTCCTGACTTTC. This translates into CASTIAGVNSGANVLTF.

The rearrangement uses TRBV19 and TRBJ2-1, with D perhaps given as TRBD1 or TRBD2 (6 bases each). Germline V lookup: CDR1 LNHDA, CDR2 SQIVND (reference sequence). The ends were cut back, 6 bases at V and 7 bases at J, with 22 bases in the middle. The CDR3 consists of 16 residues. CDR3 DNA: TGTGCCAGTAGACCGGGGGCCCCATTGGGGGAGAATGAGCAGTTCTTC. It is translated as CASRPGAPLGENEQFF.

Only one count was recorded for this clone. The rearrangement uses TRBV3-1 (or the pseudogene TRBV3-2) and TRBJ2-2; 7 bases align to TRBD1. J lost 6 bases, V lost 0 bases, and 7 bases had no gene match. Germline assignment: CDR1 LGHDT and CDR2 YNNKEL (reference sequence). The CDR3 contains 16 residues. Here the CDR3 DNA reads TGTGCCAGCAGCCAAGAAAACAGGGGTTATCCCGGGGAGCTGTTTTTT. It encodes CASSQENRGYPGELFF.

Concerning this clone: An end of the junction does not agree with germline; a read error may underlie this. The V call is TRBV4-1, the J call TRBJ2-5; D uncertain. The CDR3 runs to 15 residues. The germline V gene has CDR1 MGHRA and CDR2 YSYEKL. The CDR3 coding sequence is TGCGCCAGCAGCCAAGTATCGCAGGCCCAAAAGACCCAGTACTTC. Its protein product is CASSQVSQAQKTQYF.

The V and J genes are TRBV28 and TRBJ2-4; 7 bases match TRBD1. This CDR3 is 19 amino acids long. Germline V gene data show CDR1 as MDHEN and CDR2 as SYDVKM. The V and J ends lost 6 bases and 2 bases, in that order; junction bases with no gene match: 19. The CDR3 is CASSPMAGGFLSTKNIQYF. In nucleotides, the CDR3 is TGTGCCAGCAGCCCCATGGCAGGGGGTTTTCTGTCGACCAAAAACATTCAGTACTTC.

This chain uses TRBV23-1 with TRBJ2-2, with D perhaps TRBD1 (6 bases). TRBV23-1 is an open reading frame whose function is uncertain. This CDR3 comprises 18 residues. Deletions cut 3 bases from V and 2 bases from J, with 19 bases between. The DNA for the CDR3 is TGCGCCAGCAGTCACGCCGAGGGACAAGGAGGAAACACCGGGGAGCTGTTTTTT. Protein: CASSHAEGQGGNTGELFF.

The chain carries TRBV15 and TRBJ2-5; 8 positions agree with TRBD2. Unmatched junction bases numbered 9, after V lost 4 bases and J lost 5 bases. The CDR3 has 15 residues. The germline gives CDR1 LNHNV, CDR2 YYDKDF (reference sequence). CDR3 protein: CATSKPGGAGETQYF. The CDR3 nucleotides read TGTGCCACCAGCAAACCCGGGGGGGCCGGCGAGACCCAGTACTTC.